This T cell receptor beta chain appears in the sequencing data of a study of Graves' ophthalmopathy and Graves' hyperthyroidism. Study results and limitations: Blood also contained most of the expanded thyroid clonotypes above 0.001 frequency. Separation of ophthalmopathy from stable hyperthyroidism was achieved by a 13-signature model, at roughly 88% sensitivity and 70% to 82% specificity.

This clonotype was seen many times. Its target is unknown. The length of the CDR3 is 14 residues. After removal of 6 bases from V and 5 bases from J, the junction contained 7 bases not matched to a gene. Transcripts of RNA were the source for amplifying TCR beta CDR3 regions. RT-PCR was first run with HTBI primers, then multiplex PCR in a second round. TCRdb re-called the multiplex PCR reads with MiXCR, one entry per CDR3 protein. Among approximately 640,000 distinct CDR3 sequences listed, roughly two fifths were seen once. The evidence that diagnosis relied on was clinical symptoms, serum thyroxine, TRAb, thyroid ultrasound and orbital computed tomography.

This clonotype originated in an adult man with Graves' ophthalmopathy. This chain uses TRBV12-3 or TRBV12-4 with TRBJ1-1; 9 bases map to TRBD1. The specimen was peripheral blood. CDR3 nucleotide sequence: TGTGCCAGCAGAGTAGACAGGGGGGGAACTGAAGCTTTCTTT. It specifies CASRVDRGGTEAFF.